This T cell receptor (beta chain) was sequenced for a study of vaccination and CD4 T cells after COVID-19. Study background: Stimuli were overlapping spike peptide pools of SARS-CoV-2 and three common cold coronaviruses (HCoV-NL63, HCoV-OC43, HCoV-229E).

The Oncomine TCR Beta short-read assay was what sequenced the DNA obtained from cultured CD4+ T cells. MiXCR was run by TCRdb on the PCR reads, yielding one entry per CDR3 protein. This table has more than 10,000 distinct CDR3 sequences, approximately 52% appearing once. The treatment denotes: approximately 10-day PBMC culture with coronavirus spike peptide pools or control peptides (ViraFEST assay). This clonotype has only one observation. The antigen remains undetermined. The source of this sequence is a human donor who had recovered from COVID-19. Material for sequencing was CD4+ T cells from blood, cultured in vitro.

The CDR3 loop reads CSARVNKDYGYTF. CDR3 nucleotides: TGCAGTGCCAGGGTGAACAAGGACTATGGCTACACCTTC. V gene TRBV20-1 combines with J gene TRBJ1-2; D is possibly TRBD1 (5 bases). This CDR3 is 13 amino acids long. CDR1 is DFQATT and CDR2 is SNEGSKA in the germline V gene (reference sequence). The V end was cut by 6 bases, the J end by 3 bases, with 14 bases between.